The 10 T cell receptor beta chains listed next were all sequenced from one sample in a study of blood T cells in healthy people across ages. A J-beta primer mix and a sample-barcoded 5' primer were used in a second PCR of about 6 to 12 cycles. TCRdb redid the calling of the 5' RACE reads with MiXCR, one entry per CDR3 protein. The repertoire has roughly 2 million distinct CDR3 sequences, 49% of them found once; the top ten carry roughly 2.1%. What was sequenced was blood. The receptors come from a middle-aged woman in good health.

The V gene is TRBV7-2, the J gene TRBJ2-7; D uncertain. The germline V gene encodes CDR1 SGHTA and CDR2 FQGNSA. The CDR3 contains 14 residues. Trimming left V 5 bases short and J 6 bases short, with 17 bases between. The DNA for the CDR3 is TGTGCCAGCAGCGTATCCCCTAGTTCGGGCGAGCAGTACTTC. This sequence encodes CASSVSPSSGEQYF.

This clonotype has just one count. V and J are TRBV29-1 and TRBJ2-3; no firm D call. CDR1 and CDR2 from the germline V gene are SQVTM and ANQGSEA. The CDR3 has 16 residues. The V end lost 6 bases, the J end lost 1 base, and 20 bases lay between the germline ends. The CDR3 region is CSVRPPLGPRTDTQYF. The CDR3 bases are TGCAGCGTGCGTCCCCCCCTTGGACCTCGCACAGATACGCAGTATTTT.

In this sample, this clonotype turned up a few times. The chain joins TRBV6-2 or TRBV6-3 to TRBJ2-5; 13 positions agree with TRBD2. V shed 6 bases and J 5 bases; nucleotides not matched to a gene: 9. Germline CDR1 is MNHEY and CDR2 is SVGEGT. This CDR3 has 16 residues. This chain's CDR3 is CASSRRTSGGRETQYF. The CDR3 DNA sequence: TGTGCCAGCAGCCGGAGGACTAGCGGGGGTCGGGAGACCCAGTACTTC.

The rearrangement joins TRBV6-1 to TRBJ2-5, with unresolved D. CDR1 and CDR2 (germline): MNHNS, SASEGT. The CDR3 contains 15 residues. The V and J ends lost 6 bases and 5 bases respectively, with 19 bases between them. CDR3: CASRHIDSTGETQYF. The CDR3, as DNA: TGTGCCAGCAGACATATCGATAGCACCGGTGAGACCCAGTACTTC.

The chain combines TRBV6-6 with TRBJ2-3; 11 bases match TRBD2. The V segment lost 6 bases and the J segment 2 bases; nucleotides outside the gene matches: 4. The CDR3 is 15 residues long. From germline, CDR1 is MNHNY and CDR2 SVGAGI (reference sequence). The CDR3 bases are TGTGCCAGCAGGGGGACTAGCGGATTCACAGATACGCAGTATTTT. Its translation: CASRGTSGFTDTQYF.

With respect to this clonotype: At one of its ends the junction is not consistent with the germline gene, which may arise from a read error. V is TRBV6-1 and J is TRBJ2-7; no firm D call. The CDR3 totals 16 residues. Germline V gene lookup returns CDR1 MNHNS and CDR2 SASEGT. In DNA form, the CDR3 reads TGCGCCAGCAGTGAAGTGGAACATCTCAATTCCTACGAGCAGTACTTC. It specifies CASSEVEHLNSYEQYF.

The chain recombines TRBV28 with TRBJ2-4; either TRBD1 or TRBD2 may fit D (7 bases each). Trimming left V 4 bases short and J 13 bases short, with 20 bases between. Germline loops: CDR1 MDHEN, CDR2 SYDVKM. This CDR3 contains 14 residues. The CDR3 protein is CASSSRGGAPEQYF. In nucleotides, the CDR3 is TGTGCCAGCAGTTCCAGGGGGGGGGCCCCTGAGCAGTACTTC.

This clonotype was seen a handful of times. The chain links TRBV20-1 to TRBJ2-1; TRBD1 matches at 9 bases. The germline CDR1 and CDR2 sequences are DFQATT and SNEGSKA (reference sequence). This CDR3 has 16 amino acids. Trimming removed 0 bases from V and 4 bases from J; junction bases left unmatched: 7. The CDR3 reads CSARDPGGQGYNEQFF. Written as DNA, the CDR3 is TGCAGTGCTAGAGATCCAGGGGGACAGGGATACAATGAGCAGTTCTTC.

This clonotype showed up just a few times. The chain uses TRBV4-1 and TRBJ2-3; D possibly corresponds to TRBD2 (7 bases). The CDR3 extends over 17 amino acids. The V gene's germline CDR1 is MGHRA and CDR2 YSYEKL. Trimming removed 0 bases at V and 2 bases at J, with 15 bases between. CDR3 DNA sequence: TGCGCCAGCAGCCAAGATCTAACGGGGGGCTACACAGATACGCAGTATTTT. As protein: CASSQDLTGGYTDTQYF.

DNA of the CDR3: TGTGCCACCAGTGACCCCACGAGATCGGGACAAGATACGCAGTATTTT. Amino acids: CATSDPTRSGQDTQYF. The chain combines TRBV24-1 with TRBJ2-3; tentative D call: TRBD1 (6 bases). Per germline, CDR1 KGHDR and CDR2 SFDVKD. V lost 4 bases to trimming and J lost 5 bases, with 18 bases between them. CDR3 length equals 16 residues.